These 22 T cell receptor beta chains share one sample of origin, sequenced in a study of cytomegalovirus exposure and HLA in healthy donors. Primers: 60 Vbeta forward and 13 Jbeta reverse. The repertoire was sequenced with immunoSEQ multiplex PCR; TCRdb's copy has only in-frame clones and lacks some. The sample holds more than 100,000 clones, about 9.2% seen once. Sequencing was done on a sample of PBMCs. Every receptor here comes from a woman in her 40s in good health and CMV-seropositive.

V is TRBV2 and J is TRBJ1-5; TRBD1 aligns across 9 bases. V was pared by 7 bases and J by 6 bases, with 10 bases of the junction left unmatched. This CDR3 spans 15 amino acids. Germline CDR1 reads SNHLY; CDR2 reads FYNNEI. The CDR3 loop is CASTADRGYGQPQHF. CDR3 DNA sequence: TGTGCCAGCACTGCGGACAGGGGATACGGTCAGCCCCAGCATTTT.

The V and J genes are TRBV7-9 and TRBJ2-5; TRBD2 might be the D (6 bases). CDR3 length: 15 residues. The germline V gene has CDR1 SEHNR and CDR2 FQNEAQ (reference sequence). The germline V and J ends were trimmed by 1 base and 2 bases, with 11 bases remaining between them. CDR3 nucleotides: TGTGCCAGCAGCTTAGGAGTAGCGGAGCAAGAGACCCAGTACTTC. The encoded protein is CASSLGVAEQETQYF.

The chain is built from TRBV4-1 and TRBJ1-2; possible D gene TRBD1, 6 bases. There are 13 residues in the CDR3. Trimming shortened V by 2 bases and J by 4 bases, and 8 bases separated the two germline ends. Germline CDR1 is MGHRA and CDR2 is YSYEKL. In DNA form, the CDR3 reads TGCGCCAGCAGCCAACAGGGGTCCTATGGCTACACCTTC. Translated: CASSQQGSYGYTF.

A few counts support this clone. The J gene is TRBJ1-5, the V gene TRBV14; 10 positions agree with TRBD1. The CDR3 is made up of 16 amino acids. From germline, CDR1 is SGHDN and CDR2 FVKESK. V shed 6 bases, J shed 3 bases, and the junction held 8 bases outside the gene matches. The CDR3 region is CASRPRDRGVNQPQHF. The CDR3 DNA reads TGTGCCAGCAGACCCCGGGACAGGGGTGTCAATCAGCCCCAGCATTTT.

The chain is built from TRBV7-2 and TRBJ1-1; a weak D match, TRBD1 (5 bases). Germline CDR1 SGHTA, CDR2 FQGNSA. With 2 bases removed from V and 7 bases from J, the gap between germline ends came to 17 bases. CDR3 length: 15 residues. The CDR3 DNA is TGTGCCAGCAGCTTACTAGTCGCCCAAAGGGGTGAAGCTTTCTTT. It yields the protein CASSLLVAQRGEAFF.

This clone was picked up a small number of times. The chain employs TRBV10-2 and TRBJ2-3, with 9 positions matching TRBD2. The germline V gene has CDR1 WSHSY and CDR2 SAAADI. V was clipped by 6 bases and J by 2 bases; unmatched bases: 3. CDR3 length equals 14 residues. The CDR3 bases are TGCGCCAGCAGGCGGGGGGGGATCACAGATACGCAGTATTTT. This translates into CASRRGGITDTQYF.

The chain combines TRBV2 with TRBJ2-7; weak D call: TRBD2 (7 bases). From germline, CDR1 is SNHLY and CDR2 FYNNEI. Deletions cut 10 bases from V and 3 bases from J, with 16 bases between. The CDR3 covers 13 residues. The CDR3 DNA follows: TGTGCCACCTCGAGGGGGGAGGGCTACGAGCAGTACTTC. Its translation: CATSRGEGYEQYF.

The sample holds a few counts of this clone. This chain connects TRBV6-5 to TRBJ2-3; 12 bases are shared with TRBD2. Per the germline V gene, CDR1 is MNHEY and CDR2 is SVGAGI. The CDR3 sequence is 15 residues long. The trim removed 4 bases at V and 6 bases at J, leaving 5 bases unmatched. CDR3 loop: CASSFLAGGPDTQYF. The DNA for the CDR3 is TGTGCCAGCAGTTTTCTAGCGGGGGGGCCCGATACGCAGTATTTT.

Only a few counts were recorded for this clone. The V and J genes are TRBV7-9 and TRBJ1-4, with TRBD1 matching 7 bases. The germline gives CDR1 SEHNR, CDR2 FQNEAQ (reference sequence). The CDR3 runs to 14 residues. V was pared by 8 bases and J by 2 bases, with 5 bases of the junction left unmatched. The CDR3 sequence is CASRGGATNEKLFF. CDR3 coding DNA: TGTGCCAGCCGAGGGGGCGCGACTAATGAAAAACTGTTTTTT. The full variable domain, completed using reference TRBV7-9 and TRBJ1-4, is DTGVSQNPRHKITKRGQNVTFRCDPISEHNRLYWYRQTLGQGPEFLTYFQNEAQLEKSRLLSDRFSAERPKGSFSTLEIQRTEQGDSAMYLCASRGGATNEKLFFGSGTQLSVL.

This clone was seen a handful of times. The CDR3 coding sequence is TGCGCCAGCAGCCAAGATAAGACTAGCGGGGGGACCCACAATGAGCAGTTCTTC. It specifies CASSQDKTSGGTHNEQFF. V is TRBV4-3 and J is TRBJ2-1; 13 positions agree with TRBD2. Germline assignment: CDR1 LGHNA and CDR2 YSLEER. The CDR3 covers 18 residues. Trimming took 0 bases from V and 5 from J; bases not matched to a gene: 7.

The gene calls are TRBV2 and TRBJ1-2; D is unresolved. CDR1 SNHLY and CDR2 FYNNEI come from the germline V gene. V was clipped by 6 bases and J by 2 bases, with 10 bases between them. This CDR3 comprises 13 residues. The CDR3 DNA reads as TGTGCCAGCAGGACGGGGTCGAACTATGGCTACACCTTC. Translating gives CASRTGSNYGYTF.

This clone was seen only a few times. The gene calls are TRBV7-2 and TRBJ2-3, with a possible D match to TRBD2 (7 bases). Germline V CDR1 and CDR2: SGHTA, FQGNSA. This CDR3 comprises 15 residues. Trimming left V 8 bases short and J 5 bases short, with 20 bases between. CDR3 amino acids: CASEGGRGPGDTQYF. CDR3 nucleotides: TGTGCCAGCGAGGGGGGGCGGGGGCCGGGAGATACGCAGTATTTT. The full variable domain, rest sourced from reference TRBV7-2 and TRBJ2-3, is GAGVSQSPSNKVTEKGKDVELRCDPISGHTALYWYRQSLGQGLEFLIYFQGNSAPDKSGLPSDRFSAERTGGSVSTLTIQRTQQEDSAVYLCASEGGRGPGDTQYFGPGTRLTVL.

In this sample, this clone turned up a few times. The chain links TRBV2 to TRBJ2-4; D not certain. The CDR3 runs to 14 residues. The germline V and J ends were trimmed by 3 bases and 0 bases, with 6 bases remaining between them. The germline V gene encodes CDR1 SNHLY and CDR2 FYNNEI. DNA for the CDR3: TGTGCCAGCAGTGAGGTACTAGCCAAAAACATTCAGTACTTC. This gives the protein CASSEVLAKNIQYF.

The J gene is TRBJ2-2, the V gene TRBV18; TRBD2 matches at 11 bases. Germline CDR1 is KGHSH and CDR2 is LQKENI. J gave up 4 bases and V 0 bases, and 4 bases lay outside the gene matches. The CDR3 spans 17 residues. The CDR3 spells CASSPPASGGPTGELFF. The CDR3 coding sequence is TGTGCCAGCTCACCACCTGCTAGCGGGGGGCCCACCGGGGAGCTGTTTTTT.

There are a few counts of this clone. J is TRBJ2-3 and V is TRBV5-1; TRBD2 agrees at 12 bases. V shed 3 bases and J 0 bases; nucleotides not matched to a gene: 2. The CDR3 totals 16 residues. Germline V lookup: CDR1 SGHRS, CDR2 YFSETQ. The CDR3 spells CASSSGTSGSTDTQYF. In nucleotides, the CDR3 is TGCGCCAGCAGCTCGGGGACTAGCGGGAGCACAGATACGCAGTATTTT.

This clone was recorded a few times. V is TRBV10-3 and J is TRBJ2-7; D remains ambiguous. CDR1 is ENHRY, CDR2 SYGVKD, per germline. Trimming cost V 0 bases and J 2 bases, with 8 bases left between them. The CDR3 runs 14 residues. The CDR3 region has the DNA TGTGCCATCAGTGAGTCAGGAGCCCCCTACGAGCAGTACTTC. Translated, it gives CAISESGAPYEQYF.

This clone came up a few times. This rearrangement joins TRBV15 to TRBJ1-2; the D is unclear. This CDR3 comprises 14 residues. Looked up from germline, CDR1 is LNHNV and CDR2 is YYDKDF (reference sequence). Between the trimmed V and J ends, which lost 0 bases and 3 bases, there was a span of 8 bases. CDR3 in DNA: TGTGCCACCAGCAGAGATTTAACAGACTATGGCTACACCTTC. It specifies CATSRDLTDYGYTF. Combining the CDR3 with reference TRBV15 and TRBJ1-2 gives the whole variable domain DAMVIQNPRYQVTQFGKPVTLSCSQTLNHNVMYWYQQKSSQAPKLLFHYYDKDFNNEADTPDNFQSRRPNTSFCFLDIRSPGLGDTAMYLCATSRDLTDYGYTFGSGTRLTVV.

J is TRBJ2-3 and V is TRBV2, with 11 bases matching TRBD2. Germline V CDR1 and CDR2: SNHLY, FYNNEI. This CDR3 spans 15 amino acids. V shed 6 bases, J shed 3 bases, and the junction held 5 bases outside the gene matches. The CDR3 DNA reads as TGTGCCAGCAGCGTAGCGGGGGGGCCGACAGATACGCAGTATTTT. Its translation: CASSVAGGPTDTQYF.

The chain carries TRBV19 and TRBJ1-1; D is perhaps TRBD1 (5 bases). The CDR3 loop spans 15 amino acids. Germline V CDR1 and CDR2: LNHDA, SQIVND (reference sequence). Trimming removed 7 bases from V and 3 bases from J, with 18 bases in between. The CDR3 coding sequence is TGTGCCAGTATCAACGGCGCAGGAGGGGACACTGAAGCTTTCTTT. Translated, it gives CASINGAGGDTEAFF.

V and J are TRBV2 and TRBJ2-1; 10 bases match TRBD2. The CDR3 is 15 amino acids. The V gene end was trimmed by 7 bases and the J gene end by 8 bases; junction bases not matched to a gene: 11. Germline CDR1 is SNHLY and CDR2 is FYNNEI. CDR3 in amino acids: CASMEDSGGFDEQFF. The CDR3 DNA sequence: TGTGCCAGCATGGAGGATAGCGGGGGGTTCGATGAGCAGTTCTTC.

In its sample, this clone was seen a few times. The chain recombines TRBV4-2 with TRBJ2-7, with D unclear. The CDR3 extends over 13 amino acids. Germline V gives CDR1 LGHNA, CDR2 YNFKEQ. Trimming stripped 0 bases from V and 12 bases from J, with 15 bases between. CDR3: CASSQDFTSEPYF. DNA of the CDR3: TGTGCCAGCAGCCAAGATTTTACGTCAGAACCGTACTTC.

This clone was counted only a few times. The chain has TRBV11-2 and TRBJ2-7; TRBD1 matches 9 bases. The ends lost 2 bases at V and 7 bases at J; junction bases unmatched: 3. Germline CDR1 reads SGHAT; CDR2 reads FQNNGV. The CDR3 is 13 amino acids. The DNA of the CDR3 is TGTGCCAGCAGCTTAAAGGGACAGGGAGAGCAGTACTTC. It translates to CASSLKGQGEQYF.